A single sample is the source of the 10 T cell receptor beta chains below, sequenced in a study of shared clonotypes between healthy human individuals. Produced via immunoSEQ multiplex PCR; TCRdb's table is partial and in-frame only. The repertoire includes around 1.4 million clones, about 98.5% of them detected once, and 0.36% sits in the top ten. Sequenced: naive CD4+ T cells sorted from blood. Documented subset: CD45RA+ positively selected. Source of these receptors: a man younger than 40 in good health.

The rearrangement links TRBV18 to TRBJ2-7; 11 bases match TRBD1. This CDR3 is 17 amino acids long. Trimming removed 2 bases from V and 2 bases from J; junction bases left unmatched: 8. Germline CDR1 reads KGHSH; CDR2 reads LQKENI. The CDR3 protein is CASSPNLGQGAAYEQYF. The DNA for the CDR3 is TGTGCCAGCTCACCAAACCTCGGACAGGGGGCAGCCTACGAGCAGTACTTC.

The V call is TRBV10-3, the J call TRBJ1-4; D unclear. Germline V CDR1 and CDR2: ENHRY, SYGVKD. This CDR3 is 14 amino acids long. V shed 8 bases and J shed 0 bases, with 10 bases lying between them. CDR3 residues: CAISAGPTNEKLFF. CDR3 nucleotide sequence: TGTGCCATCTCGGCCGGCCCAACTAATGAAAAACTGTTTTTT.

The CDR3 here is CSVDRGEAGPRNEQFF. The CDR3 DNA reads as TGCAGCGTTGACAGGGGGGAAGCGGGACCCCGAAATGAGCAGTTCTTC. The chain combines TRBV29-1 with TRBJ2-1; the D gene could be TRBD1 or TRBD2 (7 bases each). Germline values: CDR1 SQVTM, CDR2 ANQGSEA. The CDR3 covers 16 residues. V was pared by 3 bases and J by 7 bases, with 22 bases between.

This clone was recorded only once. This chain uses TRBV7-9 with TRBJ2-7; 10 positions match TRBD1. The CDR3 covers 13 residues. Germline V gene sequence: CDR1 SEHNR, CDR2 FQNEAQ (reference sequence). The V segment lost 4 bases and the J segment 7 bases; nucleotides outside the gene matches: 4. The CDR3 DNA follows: TGTGCCAGCAGCTGGAAGGGACAGGGGGAGCAGTACTTC. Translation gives CASSWKGQGEQYF. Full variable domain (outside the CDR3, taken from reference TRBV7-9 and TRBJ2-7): DTGVSQNPRHKITKRGQNVTFRCDPISEHNRLYWYRQTLGQGPEFLTYFQNEAQLEKSRLLSDRFSAERPKGSFSTLEIQRTEQGDSAMYLCASSWKGQGEQYFGPGTRLTVT.

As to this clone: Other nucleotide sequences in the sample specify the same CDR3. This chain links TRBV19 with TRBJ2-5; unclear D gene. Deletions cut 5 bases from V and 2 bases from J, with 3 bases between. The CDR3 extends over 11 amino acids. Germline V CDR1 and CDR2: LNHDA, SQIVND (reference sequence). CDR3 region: CASSRQETQYF. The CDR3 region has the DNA TGTGCCAGTAGTCGACAAGAGACCCAGTACTTC.

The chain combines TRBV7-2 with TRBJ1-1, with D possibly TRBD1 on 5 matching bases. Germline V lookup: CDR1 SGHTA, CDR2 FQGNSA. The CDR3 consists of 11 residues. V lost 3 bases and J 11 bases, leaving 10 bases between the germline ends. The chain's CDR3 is CASSFGGRAFF. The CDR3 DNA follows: TGTGCCAGCAGCTTTGGGGGTAGGGCTTTCTTT.

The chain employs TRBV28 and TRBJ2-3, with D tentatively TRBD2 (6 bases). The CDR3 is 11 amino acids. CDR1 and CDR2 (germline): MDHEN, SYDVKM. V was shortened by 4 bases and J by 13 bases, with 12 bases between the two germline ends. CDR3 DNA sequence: TGTGCCAGCAGTTCGGGAGTTGGGGAGTATTTT. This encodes CASSSGVGEYF.

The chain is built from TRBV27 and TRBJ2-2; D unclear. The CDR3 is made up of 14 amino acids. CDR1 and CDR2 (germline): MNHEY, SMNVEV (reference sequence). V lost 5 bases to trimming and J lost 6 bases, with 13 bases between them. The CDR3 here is CASSTPDRSGELFF. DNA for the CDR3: TGTGCCAGCAGTACCCCGGACCGGTCCGGGGAGCTGTTTTTT.

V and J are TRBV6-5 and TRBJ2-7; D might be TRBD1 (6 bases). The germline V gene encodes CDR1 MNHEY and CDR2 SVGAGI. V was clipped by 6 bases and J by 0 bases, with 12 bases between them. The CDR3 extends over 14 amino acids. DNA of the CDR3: TGTGCCAGCAGAGCCACAGGGCTCTCCTACGAGCAGTACTTC. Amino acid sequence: CASRATGLSYEQYF.

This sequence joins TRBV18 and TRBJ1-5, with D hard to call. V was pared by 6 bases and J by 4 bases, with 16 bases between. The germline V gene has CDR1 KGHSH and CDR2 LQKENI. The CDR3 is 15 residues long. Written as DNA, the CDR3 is TGTGCCAGCTCGTCCATGGACCTTCCTAATCAGCCCCAGCATTTT. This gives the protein CASSSMDLPNQPQHF.